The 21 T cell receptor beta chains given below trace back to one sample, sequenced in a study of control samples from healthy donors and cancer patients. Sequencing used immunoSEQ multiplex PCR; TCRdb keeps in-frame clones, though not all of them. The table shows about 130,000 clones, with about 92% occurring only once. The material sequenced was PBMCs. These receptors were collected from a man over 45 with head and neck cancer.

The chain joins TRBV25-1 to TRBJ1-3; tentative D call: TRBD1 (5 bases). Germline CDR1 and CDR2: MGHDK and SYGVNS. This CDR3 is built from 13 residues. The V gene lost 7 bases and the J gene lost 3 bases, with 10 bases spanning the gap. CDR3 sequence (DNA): TGTGCCAGCACCCAGGGTATTGGAAACACCATATATTTT. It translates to CASTQGIGNTIYF.

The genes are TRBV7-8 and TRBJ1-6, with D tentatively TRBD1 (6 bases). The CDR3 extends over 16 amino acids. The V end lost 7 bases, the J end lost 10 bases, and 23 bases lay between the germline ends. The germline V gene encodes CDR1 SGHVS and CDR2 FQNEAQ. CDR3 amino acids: CASTPRAGDVRSPLHF. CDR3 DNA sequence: TGTGCCAGCACCCCACGGGCAGGGGATGTTAGGTCACCCCTCCACTTT.

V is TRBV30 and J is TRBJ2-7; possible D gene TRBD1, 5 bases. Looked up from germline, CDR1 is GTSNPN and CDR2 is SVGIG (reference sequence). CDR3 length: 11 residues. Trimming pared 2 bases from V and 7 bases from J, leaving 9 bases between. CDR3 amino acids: CAWSSRTEQYF. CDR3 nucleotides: TGTGCCTGGAGTTCACGGACAGAGCAGTACTTC.

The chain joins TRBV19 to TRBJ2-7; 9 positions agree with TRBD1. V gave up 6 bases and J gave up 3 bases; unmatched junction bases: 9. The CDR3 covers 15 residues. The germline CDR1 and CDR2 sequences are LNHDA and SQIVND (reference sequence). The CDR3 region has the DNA TGTGCCAGTAGCTTCCGACAGGGGGGGCACTACGAGCAGTACTTC. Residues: CASSFRQGGHYEQYF.

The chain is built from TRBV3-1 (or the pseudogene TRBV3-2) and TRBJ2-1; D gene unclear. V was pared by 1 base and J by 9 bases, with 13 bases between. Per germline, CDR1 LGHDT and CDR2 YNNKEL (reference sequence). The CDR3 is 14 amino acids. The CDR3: CASSQGPLRAEQFF. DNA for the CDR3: TGTGCCAGCAGCCAAGGGCCCTTAAGGGCTGAGCAGTTCTTC.

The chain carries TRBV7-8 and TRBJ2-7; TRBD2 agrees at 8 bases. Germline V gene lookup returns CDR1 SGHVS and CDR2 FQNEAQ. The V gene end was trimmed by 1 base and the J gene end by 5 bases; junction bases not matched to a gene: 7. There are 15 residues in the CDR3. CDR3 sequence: CASSLVRGAGDEQYF. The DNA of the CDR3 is TGTGCCAGCAGCTTAGTGCGGGGGGCGGGTGACGAGCAGTACTTC.

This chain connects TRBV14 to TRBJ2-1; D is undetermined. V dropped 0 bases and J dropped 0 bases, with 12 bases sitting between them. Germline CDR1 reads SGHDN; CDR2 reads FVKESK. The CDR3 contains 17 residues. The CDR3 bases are TGTGCCAGCAGCCAAGATTACTACAGCTACTCCTACAATGAGCAGTTCTTC. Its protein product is CASSQDYYSYSYNEQFF.

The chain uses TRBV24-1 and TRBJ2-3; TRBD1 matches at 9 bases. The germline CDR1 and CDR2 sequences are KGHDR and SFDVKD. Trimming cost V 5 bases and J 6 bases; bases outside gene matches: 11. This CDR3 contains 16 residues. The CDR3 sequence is CATSGHDRGDLDTQYF. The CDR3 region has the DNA TGTGCCACCAGTGGCCACGACAGGGGGGATCTGGATACGCAGTATTTT.

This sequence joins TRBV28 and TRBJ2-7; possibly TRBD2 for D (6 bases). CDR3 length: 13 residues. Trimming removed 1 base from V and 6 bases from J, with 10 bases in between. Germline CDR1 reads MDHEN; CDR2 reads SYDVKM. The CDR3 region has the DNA TGTGCCAGCAGTTTATCGGGGGAGGCCGAGCAGTACTTC. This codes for CASSLSGEAEQYF.

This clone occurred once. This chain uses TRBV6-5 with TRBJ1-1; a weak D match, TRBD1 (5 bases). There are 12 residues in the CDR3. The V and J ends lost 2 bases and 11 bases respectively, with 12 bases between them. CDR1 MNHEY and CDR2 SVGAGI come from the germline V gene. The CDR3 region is CASSYKGRRAFF. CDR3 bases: TGTGCCAGCAGTTACAAGGGGCGCAGGGCTTTCTTT.

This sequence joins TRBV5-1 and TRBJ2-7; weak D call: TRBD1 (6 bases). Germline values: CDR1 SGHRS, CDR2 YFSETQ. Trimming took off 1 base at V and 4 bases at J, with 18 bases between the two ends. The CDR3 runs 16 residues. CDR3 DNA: TGCGCCAGCAGCTTGCAAACATCCGGGACATCATACGAGCAGTACTTC. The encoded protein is CASSLQTSGTSYEQYF.

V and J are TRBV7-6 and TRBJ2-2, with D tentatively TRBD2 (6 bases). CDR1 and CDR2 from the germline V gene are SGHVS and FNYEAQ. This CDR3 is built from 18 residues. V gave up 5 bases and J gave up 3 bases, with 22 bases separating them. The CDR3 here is CASSPQWREDWYTGELFF. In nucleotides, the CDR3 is TGTGCCAGCAGCCCCCAGTGGAGGGAGGATTGGTACACCGGGGAGCTGTTTTTT.

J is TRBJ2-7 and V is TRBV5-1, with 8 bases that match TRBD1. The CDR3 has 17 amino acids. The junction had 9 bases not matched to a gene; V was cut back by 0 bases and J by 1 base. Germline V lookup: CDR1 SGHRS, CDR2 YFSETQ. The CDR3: CASSLGIGQGGSYEQYF. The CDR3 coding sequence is TGCGCCAGCAGCTTGGGTATCGGACAGGGTGGTTCCTACGAGCAGTACTTC.

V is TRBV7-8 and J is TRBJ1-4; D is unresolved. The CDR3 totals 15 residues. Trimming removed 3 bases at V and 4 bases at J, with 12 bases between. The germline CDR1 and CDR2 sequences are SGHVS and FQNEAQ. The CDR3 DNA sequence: TGTGCCAGCAGCTTTCCGGGTGGGGTTAATGAAAAACTGTTTTTT. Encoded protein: CASSFPGGVNEKLFF.

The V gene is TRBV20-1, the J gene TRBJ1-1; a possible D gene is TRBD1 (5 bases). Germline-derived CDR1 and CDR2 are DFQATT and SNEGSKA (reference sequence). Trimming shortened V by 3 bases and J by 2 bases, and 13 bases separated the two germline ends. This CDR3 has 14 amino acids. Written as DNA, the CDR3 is TGCAGTGCTAGTGCGGGACGGGGAAACACTGAAGCTTTCTTT. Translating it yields CSASAGRGNTEAFF.

The CDR3 coding sequence is TGTGCCAGCAGTGACTCCACTACTAGTGAGCAGTTCTTC. This sequence encodes CASSDSTTSEQFF. The rearrangement links TRBV6-4 to TRBJ2-1; possible D gene TRBD2, 5 bases. CDR1 is MRHNA, CDR2 SNTAGT, per germline. This CDR3 comprises 13 residues. The germline V and J ends were trimmed by 0 bases and 9 bases, with 9 bases remaining between them.

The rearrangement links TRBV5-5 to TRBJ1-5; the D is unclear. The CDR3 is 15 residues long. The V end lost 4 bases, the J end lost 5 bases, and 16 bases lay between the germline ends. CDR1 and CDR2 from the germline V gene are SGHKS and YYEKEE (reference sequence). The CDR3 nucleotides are TGTGCCAGCAGCCTGGCAGGTGGGAGCTATCAGCCCCAGCATTTT. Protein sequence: CASSLAGGSYQPQHF.

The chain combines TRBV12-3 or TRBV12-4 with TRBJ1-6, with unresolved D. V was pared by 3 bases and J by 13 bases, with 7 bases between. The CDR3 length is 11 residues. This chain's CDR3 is CASSFSRPLHF. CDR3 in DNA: TGTGCCAGCAGTTTCTCCCGGCCCCTCCACTTT.

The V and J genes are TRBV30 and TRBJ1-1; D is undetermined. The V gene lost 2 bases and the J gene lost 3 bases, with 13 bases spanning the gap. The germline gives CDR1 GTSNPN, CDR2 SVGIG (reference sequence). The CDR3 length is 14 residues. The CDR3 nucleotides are TGTGCCTGGAGTAAGATGGGCGGGTACACTGAAGCTTTCTTT. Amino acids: CAWSKMGGYTEAFF.

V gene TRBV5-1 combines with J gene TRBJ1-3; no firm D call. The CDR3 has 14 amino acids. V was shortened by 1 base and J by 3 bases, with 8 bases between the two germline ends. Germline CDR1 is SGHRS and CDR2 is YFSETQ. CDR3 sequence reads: CASSLNAVGNTIYF. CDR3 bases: TGCGCCAGCAGCTTGAACGCAGTTGGAAACACCATATATTTT.

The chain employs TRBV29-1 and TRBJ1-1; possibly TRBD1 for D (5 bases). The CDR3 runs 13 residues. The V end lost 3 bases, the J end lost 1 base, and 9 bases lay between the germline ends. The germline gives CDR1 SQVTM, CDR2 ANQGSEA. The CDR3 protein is CSVETASNTEAFF. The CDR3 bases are TGCAGCGTTGAGACAGCATCGAACACTGAAGCTTTCTTT.